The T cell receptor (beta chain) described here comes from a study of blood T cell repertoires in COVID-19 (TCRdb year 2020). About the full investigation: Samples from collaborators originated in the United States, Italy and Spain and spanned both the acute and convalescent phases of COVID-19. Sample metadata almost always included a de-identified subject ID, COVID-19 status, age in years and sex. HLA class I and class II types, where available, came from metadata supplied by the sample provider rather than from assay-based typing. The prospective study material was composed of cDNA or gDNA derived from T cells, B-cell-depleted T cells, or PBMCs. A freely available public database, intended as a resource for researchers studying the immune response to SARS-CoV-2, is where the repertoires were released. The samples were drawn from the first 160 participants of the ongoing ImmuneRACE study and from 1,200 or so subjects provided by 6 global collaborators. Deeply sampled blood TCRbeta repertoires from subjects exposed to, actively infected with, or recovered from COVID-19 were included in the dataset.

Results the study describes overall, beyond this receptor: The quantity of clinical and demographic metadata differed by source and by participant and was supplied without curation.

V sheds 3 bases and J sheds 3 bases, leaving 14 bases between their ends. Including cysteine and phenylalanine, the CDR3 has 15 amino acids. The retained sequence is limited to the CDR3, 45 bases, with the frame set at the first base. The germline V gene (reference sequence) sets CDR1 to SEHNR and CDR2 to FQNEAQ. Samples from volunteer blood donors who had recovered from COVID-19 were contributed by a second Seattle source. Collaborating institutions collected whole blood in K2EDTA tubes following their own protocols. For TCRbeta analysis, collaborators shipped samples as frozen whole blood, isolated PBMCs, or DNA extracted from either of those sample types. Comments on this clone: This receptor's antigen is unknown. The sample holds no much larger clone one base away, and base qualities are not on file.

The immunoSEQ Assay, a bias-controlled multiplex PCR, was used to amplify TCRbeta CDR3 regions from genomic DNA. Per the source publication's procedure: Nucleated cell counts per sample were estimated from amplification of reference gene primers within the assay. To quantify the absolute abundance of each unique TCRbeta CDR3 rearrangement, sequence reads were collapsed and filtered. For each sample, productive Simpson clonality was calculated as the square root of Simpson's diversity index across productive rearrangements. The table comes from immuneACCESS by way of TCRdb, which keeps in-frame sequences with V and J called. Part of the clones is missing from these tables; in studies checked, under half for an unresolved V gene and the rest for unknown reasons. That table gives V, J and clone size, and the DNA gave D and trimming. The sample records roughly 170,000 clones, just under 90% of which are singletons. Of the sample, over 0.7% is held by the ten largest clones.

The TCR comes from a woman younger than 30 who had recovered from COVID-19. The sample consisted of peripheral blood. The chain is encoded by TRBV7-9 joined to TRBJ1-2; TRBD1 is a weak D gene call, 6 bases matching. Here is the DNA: TGTGCCAGCAGCTTTTCTTGGACAGCGGACTATGGCTACACCTTC. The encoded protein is CASSFSWTADYGYTF.